This T cell receptor beta chain was retrieved from a study of CD8+ T cells in alopecia areata. Trimming stripped 1 base from V and 8 bases from J, with 14 bases between. The CDR3 runs 15 residues. The germline CDR1 and CDR2 sequences are LGHNA and YSLEER. Reverse transcribed after extraction, RNA yielded cDNA as the sequencing template. Libraries were prepared by immunoSEQ multiplex PCR; TCRdb keeps only in-frame clonotypes and omits some of them. This sample has approximately 45,000 clones, with roughly 65% found just once. Treatment indicated: oral pan-JAK inhibitor, 5-10 mg twice daily. Sorting of PBMCs yielded the CD4+ and CD8+ T cells.

The sequence was collected from a human donor with alopecia areata. The specimen was CD8+ T cells sorted from blood, collected at week 4, from a patient treated with tofacitinib. The genes are TRBV4-3 and TRBJ1-4; D possibly corresponds to TRBD1 (6 bases). CDR3 in amino acids: CASSQGSGTREKLFF. DNA of the CDR3: TGCGCCAGCAGCCAAGGGTCCGGGACACGGGAAAAACTGTTTTTT.